These 18 T cell receptor beta chains were all obtained from the same sample, sequenced in a study of radiotherapy plus CTLA-4 blockade in lung cancer. Assay used: immunoSEQ multiplex PCR; TCRdb lists only in-frame clones, some missing. This table holds tens of thousands of clones, about 72% found once. This specimen consisted of peripheral blood, obtained from a patient treated with radiotherapy plus ipilimumab. The receptors shown here come from a human donor with non-small cell lung cancer whose response to radiotherapy plus ipilimumab could not be evaluated.

There are a few counts of this clone. This chain links TRBV28 with TRBJ1-4; D remains unclear. The germline V and J ends were trimmed by 5 bases and 1 base, with 11 bases remaining between them. This CDR3 has 15 amino acids. CDR1 MDHEN and CDR2 SYDVKM come from the germline V gene. This CDR3 is CASSRQQRTNEKLFF. The CDR3 DNA reads as TGTGCCAGCAGTAGACAACAGAGAACTAATGAAAAACTGTTTTTT. Using reference TRBV28 and TRBJ1-4 for the parts outside the CDR3, the full variable domain is DVKVTQSSRYLVKRTGEKVFLECVQDMDHENMFWYRQDPGLGLRLIYFSYDVKMKEKGDIPEGYSVSREKKERFSLILESASTNQTSMYLCASSRQQRTNEKLFFGSGTQLSVL.

This sequence joins TRBV6-1 and TRBJ1-5, with 8 bases matching TRBD1. The ends lost 3 bases at V and 6 bases at J; junction bases unmatched: 4. The CDR3 contains 14 residues. CDR1 MNHNS and CDR2 SASEGT come from the germline V gene. The CDR3 spells CASSEAGGGQPQHF. CDR3 nucleotides: TGTGCCAGCAGTGAGGCAGGGGGCGGTCAGCCCCAGCATTTT.

This clone was counted only a few times. The genes are TRBV10-3 and TRBJ1-2; 7 nucleotides line up with TRBD1. This CDR3 contains 13 residues. The germline gives CDR1 ENHRY, CDR2 SYGVKD. J was trimmed by 6 bases and V by 7 bases; bases with no gene match: 8. The CDR3 is CAITDRRRDGYTF. The CDR3 nucleotides read TGTGCCATCACGGACAGGAGGCGAGATGGCTACACCTTC.

The chain is built from TRBV7-9 and TRBJ1-6; 8 bases are a match to TRBD1. The CDR3 has 14 amino acids. Trimming at V came to 5 bases and at J to 8 bases, leaving 5 bases not matched to a gene. Germline loops: CDR1 SEHNR, CDR2 FQNEAQ (reference sequence). The CDR3 coding sequence is TGTGCCAGCAGCACGGGACAGGTATATTCACCCCTCCACTTT. Translating it yields CASSTGQVYSPLHF.

V gene TRBV9 combines with J gene TRBJ2-3; 8 bases agree with TRBD2. CDR1 is SGDLS, CDR2 YYNGEE, per germline. The CDR3 runs 16 residues. V lost 0 bases and J lost 2; bases outside the gene matches: 5. The CDR3 DNA reads as TGTGCCAGCAGCGTAGGAGCGGGAGTTCCCACAGATACGCAGTATTTT. The encoded protein is CASSVGAGVPTDTQYF.

This clone was observed a handful of times. The V call is TRBV27, the J call TRBJ2-1; D gene uncertain. Trimming removed 2 bases at V and 7 bases at J, with 9 bases between. The V gene's germline CDR1 is MNHEY and CDR2 SMNVEV (reference sequence). The CDR3 runs to 13 residues. The CDR3 DNA reads as TGTGCCAGCAGTTTAGGTTCTCTAAATGAGCAGTTCTTC. This codes for CASSLGSLNEQFF.

The chain links TRBV12-5 to TRBJ2-7; 7 bases are shared with TRBD2. V was clipped by 0 bases and J by 4 bases; unmatched bases: 24. Germline CDR1 is LGHNT and CDR2 is FRNRAP. The CDR3 is made up of 21 amino acids. This CDR3 reads CASGLVLPLTPSLARRYEQYF. CDR3 DNA sequence: TGTGCTAGTGGTTTGGTACTCCCCCTTACTCCTTCACTAGCGAGGAGGTACGAGCAGTACTTC.

This sequence joins TRBV6-4 and TRBJ2-5, with 8 bases identical to TRBD1. The CDR3 loop spans 15 amino acids. V was pared by 0 bases and J by 5 bases, with 5 bases of the junction left unmatched. Germline CDR1 MRHNA, CDR2 SNTAGT. CDR3 DNA sequence: TGTGCCAGCAGTGACTCGAGGCAGGGGGCGGAGACCCAGTACTTC. Residues: CASSDSRQGAETQYF.

This sequence joins TRBV9 and TRBJ2-1, with 7 positions matching TRBD1. Germline V lookup: CDR1 SGDLS, CDR2 YYNGEE. V lost 2 bases to trimming and J lost 0 bases; unmatched junction nucleotides: 2. The CDR3 has 15 residues. This CDR3 is CASSVGTDSYNEQFF. CDR3 DNA: TGTGCCAGCAGCGTGGGGACAGACTCCTACAATGAGCAGTTCTTC.

The chain uses TRBV27 and TRBJ1-5, with TRBD1 as a possible D gene (6 bases). CDR3 length equals 14 residues. CDR1 is MNHEY, CDR2 SMNVEV, per germline (reference sequence). V lost 0 bases to trimming and J lost 7 bases, with 10 bases between them. CDR3 in amino acids: CASSLSGALQPQHF. The CDR3 DNA reads as TGTGCCAGCAGTTTATCGGGGGCCCTACAGCCCCAGCATTTT.

The J gene is TRBJ2-2, the V gene TRBV19; no reliable D call. CDR3 length: 15 residues. Trimming took off 5 bases at V and 0 bases at J, with 10 bases between the two ends. CDR1 and CDR2 (germline): LNHDA, SQIVND (reference sequence). The CDR3 coding sequence is TGTGCCAGTAGTTTATACAAAGCGAACACCGGGGAGCTGTTTTTT. Translating gives CASSLYKANTGELFF.

The rearrangement joins TRBV6-5 to TRBJ2-1; 8 nucleotides line up with TRBD2. V lost 4 bases, J lost 7 bases, and 6 bases stayed unmatched. The CDR3 sequence is 14 residues long. CDR1 is MNHEY, CDR2 SVGAGI, per germline. The CDR3 coding sequence is TGTGCCAGCAGTTCCCCGGCGGGAGGAAATGAGCAGTTCTTC. Amino acids: CASSSPAGGNEQFF.

This chain joins TRBV5-1 and TRBJ1-2; TRBD1 agrees at 7 bases. The CDR3 contains 14 residues. Losses at the gene ends were 0 bases for V and 2 bases for J; bases not matched to a gene: 1. From germline, CDR1 is SGHRS and CDR2 YFSETQ. This chain's CDR3 is CASSLGDSNYGYTF. The CDR3 region has the DNA TGCGCCAGCAGCTTGGGGGACAGCAACTATGGCTACACCTTC.

The chain is built from TRBV4-1 and TRBJ2-5; D gene unclear. V was trimmed by 0 bases and J by 2 bases, leaving 4 bases between them. This CDR3 has 13 amino acids. Germline lookup yields CDR1 MGHRA and CDR2 YSYEKL. The CDR3 DNA is TGCGCCAGCAGCCAAGATCTACAAGAGACCCAGTACTTC. It yields the protein CASSQDLQETQYF.

The V and J genes are TRBV11-3 and TRBJ2-6; D is possibly TRBD2 (5 bases). The CDR3 spans 17 residues. V dropped 1 base and J dropped 2 bases, with 12 bases sitting between them. Per the germline V gene, CDR1 is SGHNT and CDR2 is YENEEA. In nucleotides, the CDR3 is TGTGCCAGCAGCTTAGTATATGGAGCGGCTGGGGCCAACGTCCTGACTTTC. Translating gives CASSLVYGAAGANVLTF.

This chain uses TRBV30 with TRBJ1-1; D not certain. The CDR3 contains 13 residues. V was trimmed by 4 bases and J by 0 bases, leaving 9 bases between them. Germline V gene lookup returns CDR1 GTSNPN and CDR2 SVGIG (reference sequence). The CDR3 DNA is TGTGCCTGGAAGTCAGGTCTGAACACTGAAGCTTTCTTT. It specifies CAWKSGLNTEAFF.

There are a few counts of this clone. This rearrangement joins TRBV6-5 to TRBJ1-2; D not certain. CDR1 and CDR2 from the germline V gene are MNHEY and SVGAGI. This CDR3 has 14 amino acids. The V gene lost 0 bases and the J gene lost 4 bases, with 9 bases spanning the gap. CDR3 DNA: TGTGCCAGCAGTTACTCGAGGGCCTCCTATGGCTACACCTTC. Translating it yields CASSYSRASYGYTF.

The table lists this clone with a count of one. The V gene is TRBV9, the J gene TRBJ2-7, with D possibly TRBD1 on 5 matching bases. Germline V gives CDR1 SGDLS, CDR2 YYNGEE. Trimming removed 4 bases from V and 2 bases from J, with 13 bases in between. This CDR3 contains 14 residues. The CDR3 DNA is TGTGCCAGCAGCCCCGCTGCGACAGCCTACGAGCAGTACTTC. This sequence encodes CASSPAATAYEQYF.